A selection of T cell receptor beta chains follows, all from one sample in a study of blood T cell repertoires in COVID-19. Here immunoSEQ multiplex PCR was the method, and the copy in TCRdb shows in-frame clones only, minus some. This table holds 25,000 to 35,000 clones, about 92% found once. Sequencing was performed on peripheral blood. These receptors were obtained from a man in his forties or fifties with active COVID-19. CDR3s include the opening cysteine and the closing phenylalanine or tryptophan. A D gene is named only where the DNA matches it firmly. Size is omitted from some rows. Given values are once, few, many or a class for expanded clones.

abundance: .
v_gene: TRBV5-6
d_gene: TRBD2
j_gene: TRBJ2-2
CDR3nt: TGTGCCAGCAGCTTGCGGGGGGAAAACACCGGGGAGCTGTTTTTT
CDR3aa: CASSLRGENTGELFF

abundance: .
v_gene: TRBV9
d_gene: .
j_gene: TRBJ2-5
CDR3nt: TGTTCCAGCAGCCCGCACGACAGACAAGAGACCCAGTACTTC
CDR3aa: CSSSPHDRQETQYF

abundance: .
v_gene: TRBV28
d_gene: TRBD1
j_gene: TRBJ1-1
CDR3nt: TGTGCCAGCCTCTTCACAGGGGCACCAAAAGCTTTCTTT
CDR3aa: CASLFTGAPKAFF

abundance: .
v_gene: TRBV6-5
d_gene: .
j_gene: TRBJ1-2
CDR3nt: TGTGCCAGCCTCCCGCCAGGGGTTGGTAACTATGGCTACACCTTC
CDR3aa: CASLPPGVGNYGYTF

abundance: .
v_gene: TRBV18
d_gene: TRBD2
j_gene: TRBJ2-5
CDR3nt: TGTGCCAGCTCACCACAACTAGCGGGAGCAGGGAAAGAGACCCAGTACTTC
CDR3aa: CASSPQLAGAGKETQYF

abundance: once
v_gene: TRBV5-1
d_gene: TRBD2
j_gene: TRBJ2-7
CDR3nt: TGCGCCAGCAGCTTGGGCGGGCCGGGGGGAAGCTCCTACGAGCAGTACTTC
CDR3aa: CASSLGGPGGSSYEQYF

abundance: few
v_gene: TRBV7-9
d_gene: TRBD1
j_gene: TRBJ1-4
CDR3nt: TGTGCCAGCAGCGGTTCGGGACAGGGATCGGAAAAACTGTTTTTT
CDR3aa: CASSGSGQGSEKLFF

abundance: once
v_gene: TRBV7-9
d_gene: TRBD1
j_gene: TRBJ1-4
CDR3nt: TGTGCCAGCAGCTCGCCCAAGGGACAGGCGGATGAAAAACTGTTTTTT
CDR3aa: CASSSPKGQADEKLFF

abundance: .
v_gene: TRBV27
d_gene: TRBD1
j_gene: TRBJ1-2
CDR3nt: TGTGCCAGCAGGGGACAGGGGGCAGGTGGCTACACCTTC
CDR3aa: CASRGQGAGGYTF

abundance: .
v_gene: TRBV27
d_gene: TRBD2
j_gene: TRBJ2-3
CDR3nt: TGTGCCAGCAGTTTTCGCGGCGGGAGAACAGATACGCAGTATTTT
CDR3aa: CASSFRGGRTDTQYF

abundance: .
v_gene: TRBV15
d_gene: .
j_gene: TRBJ2-5
CDR3nt: TGTGCCACCAAACCGCGATTTCTAGCTGGTGTTCCACAAGAGACCCAGTACTTC
CDR3aa: CATKPRFLAGVPQETQYF

abundance: .
v_gene: TRBV3-1/TRBV3-2
d_gene: TRBD2
j_gene: TRBJ2-3
CDR3nt: TGTGCCAGCAGCCAAGCTCTCCCCTTACTAGCGGGGGGTAATACGCAGTATTTT
CDR3aa: CASSQALPLLAGGNTQYF

abundance: .
v_gene: TRBV9
d_gene: .
j_gene: TRBJ1-4
CDR3nt: TGTGCCAGCAGCGTAGAATGGGGAGGCCGGAGTCGGCCAACTAATGAAAAACTGTTTTTT
CDR3aa: CASSVEWGGRSRPTNEKLFF

abundance: .
v_gene: TRBV30
d_gene: TRBD1
j_gene: TRBJ1-2
CDR3nt: TGTGCCTGGGGGACAGGGAACCATGGCTACACCTTC
CDR3aa: CAWGTGNHGYTF

abundance: .
v_gene: TRBV7-9
d_gene: .
j_gene: TRBJ1-2
CDR3nt: TGTGCCAGCAGCCCTTGGGGACAACTAAACTATGGCTACACCTTC
CDR3aa: CASSPWGQLNYGYTF

abundance: .
v_gene: TRBV5-4
d_gene: .
j_gene: TRBJ2-5
CDR3nt: TGTGCCAGCAGCCCGTCCCAGGGGGGAGAGACCCAGTACTTC
CDR3aa: CASSPSQGGETQYF

abundance: few
v_gene: TRBV21-1
d_gene: .
j_gene: TRBJ2-3
CDR3nt: TGTGCCAGCAGCAATAACCGGGACTACCCCGCCGCAGATACGCAGTATTTT
CDR3aa: CASSNNRDYPAADTQYF

abundance: .
v_gene: TRBV15
d_gene: TRBD2
j_gene: TRBJ2-7
CDR3nt: TGTGCCACCAGCAGAGATGGGCGGGGGGACGAGCAGTACTTC
CDR3aa: CATSRDGRGDEQYF

abundance: .
v_gene: TRBV27
d_gene: .
j_gene: TRBJ2-2
CDR3nt: TGTGCCAGCAGTTTGCGGAGAGCGAACACCGGGGAGCTGTTTTTT
CDR3aa: CASSLRRANTGELFF

abundance: .
v_gene: TRBV7-6
d_gene: TRBD2
j_gene: TRBJ2-7
CDR3nt: TGTGCCAGCAGCTTAGGCGGGAGTACGGCGGAGATAAACTACGAGCAGTACTTC
CDR3aa: CASSLGGSTAEINYEQYF

abundance: once
v_gene: TRBV7-2
d_gene: TRBD1
j_gene: TRBJ2-5
CDR3nt: TGTGCCAGCAGCCCACAGGGGGCCGGGGAGACCCAGTACTTC
CDR3aa: CASSPQGAGETQYF

abundance: .
v_gene: TRBV5-1
d_gene: TRBD1
j_gene: TRBJ2-2
CDR3nt: TGCGCCAGCAGCCCCGGGACAGGCGGTAACACCGGGGAGCTGTTTTTT
CDR3aa: CASSPGTGGNTGELFF

abundance: .
v_gene: TRBV28
d_gene: TRBD2
j_gene: TRBJ2-1
CDR3nt: TGTGCCAGCAGTTGGGCTAGCGGGAGAGGGTCCTACAATGAGCAGTTCTTC
CDR3aa: CASSWASGRGSYNEQFF

abundance: .
v_gene: TRBV2
d_gene: TRBD1
j_gene: TRBJ2-1
CDR3nt: TGTGCCAGCTCCCCAACACAGGGGGTCGATGAGCAGTTCTTC
CDR3aa: CASSPTQGVDEQFF

abundance: few
v_gene: TRBV20-1
d_gene: .
j_gene: TRBJ2-3
CDR3nt: TGCAGTGCTAGTCCCTCGGGGGATACGCAGTATTTT
CDR3aa: CSASPSGDTQYF

abundance: .
v_gene: TRBV7-9
d_gene: .
j_gene: TRBJ2-5
CDR3nt: TGTGCCAGCAGCCCCCACTACGAGACCCAGTACTTC
CDR3aa: CASSPHYETQYF

abundance: once
v_gene: TRBV28
d_gene: TRBD1
j_gene: TRBJ2-7
CDR3nt: TGTGCCAGCAGTTTATGGGACAGGGGCTACGAGCAGTACTTC
CDR3aa: CASSLWDRGYEQYF

abundance: .
v_gene: TRBV19
d_gene: TRBD1
j_gene: TRBJ1-2
CDR3nt: TGTGCCAGTAGCCGGGGACAGCTAGATCTATATGGCTACACCTTC
CDR3aa: CASSRGQLDLYGYTF

abundance: .
v_gene: TRBV19
d_gene: .
j_gene: TRBJ1-4
CDR3nt: TGTGCCAGTAGTCCCGGACAGACTAATGAAAAACTGTTTTTT
CDR3aa: CASSPGQTNEKLFF

abundance: .
v_gene: TRBV18
d_gene: TRBD1
j_gene: TRBJ2-7
CDR3nt: TGTGCCAGCTCACCGGGACAGGAGTCCTACGAGCAGTACTTC
CDR3aa: CASSPGQESYEQYF

abundance: .
v_gene: TRBV6-5
d_gene: .
j_gene: TRBJ1-2
CDR3nt: TGTGCCAGCAGTTTAACAGGGCGAAGTGGCTACACCTTC
CDR3aa: CASSLTGRSGYTF

abundance: once
v_gene: TRBV6-6
d_gene: .
j_gene: TRBJ2-7
CDR3nt: TGTGCCAGCAGTTACTCGTCAGGGAACGAGCAGTACTTC
CDR3aa: CASSYSSGNEQYF